The present TCR beta chain was sequenced within a study of graft-versus-host responses after intestinal transplantation. Study-wide background: Recipients underwent multivisceral, liver-intestinal, or isolated intestinal transplants. Anti-thymocyte globulin induction, then tacrolimus and steroids for two to four years, went to all recipients.

Sequencing was performed with immunoSEQ multiplex PCR; in TCRdb, only in-frame clones are kept and a portion is missing. The top ten clones hold 0.19% of a sample with about 130,000 clones, around nine tenths of them seen once. The CDR3 contains 13 residues. Trimming stripped 4 bases from V and 4 bases from J, with 11 bases between. The germline gives CDR1 SGHDT, CDR2 YYEEEE. In regard to this clone: What it binds is not known. Within the sample, other DNA sequences also encode this same CDR3.

The TCR was taken from a human donor who received an intestinal transplant. The J gene is TRBJ2-5, the V gene TRBV5-6; no definite D call. Source: unstimulated CD4+ T cells sorted from spleen or lymph node cells, taken before intestinal transplant. The CDR3: CASSPPGGETQYF. The CDR3 nucleotides read TGTGCCAGCAGCCCCCCGGGCGGAGAGACCCAGTACTTC.